This entry lists 22 T cell receptor beta chains sequenced from one sample in a study of CD8 T cells in Susac syndrome. RNA, at about 0.45 to 1 ug, was reverse transcribed with random hexamers. TCRdb re-called the immunoSEQ multiplex PCR reads with MiXCR, one entry per CDR3 protein. The data show 150,000 to 200,000 distinct CDR3 sequences, around 93% seen once. The sequenced sample was CD4+ T cells from PBMCs. These receptors were obtained from a human donor in good health.

The chain is built from TRBV6-5 and TRBJ2-7; a weak D match, TRBD2 (7 bases). Germline CDR1 MNHEY, CDR2 SVGAGI. Trimming removed 10 bases at V and 3 bases at J, with 13 bases between. This CDR3 has 12 residues. This chain's CDR3 is CATGEGVYEQYF. The CDR3, as DNA: TGTGCCACGGGGGAGGGGGTCTACGAGCAGTACTTC.

V usage is TRBV7-2 and J usage is TRBJ1-4, with D perhaps matching TRBD1 (5 bases). This CDR3 contains 13 residues. CDR1 is SGHTA, CDR2 FQGNSA, per germline. Trimming took 3 bases from V and 6 from J, leaving 8 bases between them. CDR3 nucleotide sequence: TGTGCCAGCAGCTTCGGGGCGGATGAAAAACTGTTTTTT. It specifies CASSFGADEKLFF.

This rearrangement joins TRBV4-2 to TRBJ2-2; D may be TRBD1 (5 bases). CDR3 length: 14 residues. In germline, CDR1 is LGHNA, CDR2 YNFKEQ. Trimming left V 0 bases short and J 4 bases short, with 6 bases between. CDR3 sequence: CASSQEQATGELFF. CDR3 nucleotides: TGTGCCAGCAGCCAAGAACAGGCCACCGGGGAGCTGTTTTTT.

The chain recombines TRBV3-1 with TRBJ1-1; D is unresolved. This CDR3 contains 13 residues. Trimming removed 4 bases at V and 6 bases at J, with 12 bases between. Germline loops: CDR1 LGHDT, CDR2 YNNKEL (reference sequence). This chain's CDR3 is CASSPSYSAEAFF. As DNA, the CDR3 is TGTGCCAGCAGCCCATCATACTCGGCTGAAGCTTTCTTT.

V is TRBV29-1 and J is TRBJ1-1; TRBD1 is a possible D gene (5 bases). The CDR3 is 13 amino acids. The germline CDR1 and CDR2 sequences are SQVTM and ANQGSEA. Trimming pared 4 bases from V and 5 bases from J, leaving 14 bases between. For the CDR3, the DNA is TGCAGCGTTGTAATCCAGGGCGAGACTGAAGCTTTCTTT. Encoded protein: CSVVIQGETEAFF.

The chain has TRBV19 and TRBJ2-1, with D maybe TRBD1 (5 bases). Trimming pared 7 bases from V and 1 base from J, leaving 17 bases between. This CDR3 has 16 residues. The V gene's germline CDR1 is LNHDA and CDR2 SQIVND (reference sequence). CDR3 sequence: CASKVGQGGSYNEQFF. CDR3 sequence (DNA): TGTGCCAGTAAGGTGGGGCAGGGTGGATCCTACAATGAGCAGTTCTTC.

V is TRBV15 and J is TRBJ2-1; the D gene is possibly TRBD2 (6 bases). V shed 8 bases and J shed 3 bases, with 11 bases lying between them. There are 13 residues in the CDR3. The germline V gene encodes CDR1 LNHNV and CDR2 YYDKDF (reference sequence). The CDR3 nucleotides read TGTGCCACCCGGAGGGTTCTCTACAATGAGCAGTTCTTC. This encodes CATRRVLYNEQFF.

The chain is built from TRBV7-9 and TRBJ2-7; D unresolved. V was trimmed by 4 bases and J by 5 bases, leaving 15 bases between them. Per germline, CDR1 SEHNR and CDR2 FQNEAQ (reference sequence). The CDR3 totals 14 residues. CDR3 nucleotides: TGTGCCAGCAGCTCAAGAGGTGCGATAGACGAGCAGTACTTC. Its translation is CASSSRGAIDEQYF.

The chain couples TRBV10-3 to TRBJ1-1; tentatively, D is TRBD1 (6 bases). The germline gives CDR1 ENHRY, CDR2 SYGVKD. The CDR3 runs 14 residues. V shed 6 bases and J shed 7 bases, with 18 bases lying between them. The CDR3 DNA follows: TGTGCCATCAGGGCCCAGGGGCCGAGGGGTGAAGCTTTCTTT. It specifies CAIRAQGPRGEAFF.

The gene calls are TRBV5-4 and TRBJ2-7; tentative D call: TRBD2 (6 bases). Trimming removed 4 bases at V and 4 bases at J, with 15 bases between. The CDR3 length is 14 residues. Germline CDR1 and CDR2: SGHNT and YYREEE (reference sequence). The CDR3 protein is CASSPEKGRYEQYF. The CDR3, as DNA: TGTGCCAGCAGCCCAGAGAAGGGGAGGTACGAGCAGTACTTC.

CDR3 in DNA: TGTGCCAGCAGTTACGTGGCTTCCTACGAGCAGTACTTC. This translates into CASSYVASYEQYF. The rearrangement links TRBV6-2 or TRBV6-3 to TRBJ2-7; no firm D call. Germline CDR1 reads MNHEY; CDR2 reads SVGEGT. This CDR3 contains 13 residues. The V end was cut by 2 bases, the J end by 1 base, with 6 bases between.

The CDR3 is CASSPFSGRDQPQHF. CDR3 DNA sequence: TGTGCCAGCTCACCATTTTCGGGCAGGGACCAGCCCCAGCATTTT. This chain joins TRBV18 and TRBJ1-5, with a weak D call TRBD1 (5 bases). Germline V CDR1 and CDR2: KGHSH, LQKENI. Trimming removed 2 bases at V and 7 bases at J, with 15 bases between. The CDR3 length is 15 residues.

J is TRBJ1-3 and V is TRBV3-1; D remains unclear. The CDR3 has 12 residues. Germline V lookup: CDR1 LGHDT, CDR2 YNNKEL (reference sequence). V lost 8 bases, J lost 1 base, and 6 bases lay in between. Written as DNA, the CDR3 is TGTGCCAGCGCGAAGTCTGGAAACACCATATATTTT. It translates to CASAKSGNTIYF.

The chain recombines TRBV5-1 with TRBJ2-5; possible D gene TRBD1, 6 bases. The V gene's germline CDR1 is SGHRS and CDR2 YFSETQ. This CDR3 is built from 13 residues. Trimming shortened V by 4 bases and J by 5 bases, and 12 bases separated the two germline ends. As DNA, the CDR3 is TGCGCCAGCAGCCCCAACACAGGGGAGACCCAGTACTTC. Translation: CASSPNTGETQYF.

This chain's CDR3 is CASSPGRNQETQYF. CDR3 DNA sequence: TGTGCCAGCTCCCCGGGCAGGAACCAAGAGACCCAGTACTTC. The chain links TRBV18 to TRBJ2-5; no clear D. In germline, CDR1 is KGHSH, CDR2 LQKENI. This CDR3 has 14 residues. V was shortened by 6 bases and J by 0 bases, with 11 bases between the two germline ends.

This chain links TRBV29-1 with TRBJ1-1; D is unresolved. Germline CDR1 reads SQVTM; CDR2 reads ANQGSEA. Trimming pared 7 bases from V and 7 bases from J, leaving 19 bases between. This CDR3 has 13 residues. CDR3 bases: TGCAGCGCTGTGGACGGCGAAACCCGTGAAGCTTTCTTT. Its protein product is CSAVDGETREAFF.

This chain's CDR3 is CASSPRWAAHEQYF. The CDR3 nucleotides read TGTGCCAGCAGCCCACGCTGGGCCGCTCACGAGCAGTACTTC. The chain couples TRBV7-2 to TRBJ2-7; no reliable D call. The CDR3 loop spans 14 amino acids. With 5 bases removed from V and 5 bases from J, the gap between germline ends came to 16 bases. Per the germline V gene, CDR1 is SGHTA and CDR2 is FQGNSA.

V and J are TRBV5-1 and TRBJ2-7, with 7 nucleotides matching TRBD1. Germline V gene sequence: CDR1 SGHRS, CDR2 YFSETQ. The CDR3 covers 15 residues. V trimming: 0 bases; J trimming: 6 bases; junction bases outside the gene matches: 9. The CDR3 reads CASSLGYRGVGEQYF. The CDR3 coding sequence is TGCGCCAGCAGCTTGGGGTACAGGGGAGTTGGCGAGCAGTACTTC.

The rearrangement uses TRBV20-1 and TRBJ2-3, with D tentatively TRBD2 (6 bases). Trimming took off 3 bases at V and 3 bases at J, with 7 bases between the two ends. Looked up from germline, CDR1 is DFQATT and CDR2 is SNEGSKA (reference sequence). CDR3 length: 12 residues. The CDR3 protein is CSASRGTDTQYF. CDR3 nucleotide sequence: TGCAGTGCTAGTCGGGGGACAGATACGCAGTATTTT.

The chain combines TRBV30 with TRBJ2-2; no reliable D call. CDR1 is GTSNPN, CDR2 SVGIG, per germline (reference sequence). V lost 1 base to trimming and J lost 2 bases, with 2 bases between them. The CDR3 totals 12 residues. The CDR3 coding sequence is TGTGCCTGGAGTGAAAACACCGGGGAGCTGTTTTTT. Its protein is CAWSENTGELFF. Full variable domain (missing parts from reference TRBV30 and TRBJ2-2): SQTIHQWPATLVQPVGSPLSLECTVEGTSNPNLYWYRQAAGRGLQLLFYSVGIGQISSEVPQNLSASRPQDRQFILSSKKLLLSDSGFYLCAWSENTGELFFGEGSRLTVL.

The chain carries TRBV9 and TRBJ1-1, with a weak D call TRBD1 (5 bases). This CDR3 comprises 15 residues. Germline V gene lookup returns CDR1 SGDLS and CDR2 YYNGEE. Deletions cut 0 bases from V and 3 bases from J, with 12 bases between. CDR3 in DNA: TGTGCCAGCAGCGTAGATCAGGGTATGGACACTGAAGCTTTCTTT. This codes for CASSVDQGMDTEAFF.

V usage is TRBV6-2 or TRBV6-3 and J usage is TRBJ2-2; D is ambiguous. Trimming removed 8 bases from V and 1 base from J, with 8 bases in between. This CDR3 has 13 amino acids. Per germline, CDR1 MNHEY and CDR2 SVGEGT. CDR3 coding DNA: TGTGCCAGCGGCCGCCTGAACACCGGGGAGCTGTTTTTT. This gives the protein CASGRLNTGELFF.